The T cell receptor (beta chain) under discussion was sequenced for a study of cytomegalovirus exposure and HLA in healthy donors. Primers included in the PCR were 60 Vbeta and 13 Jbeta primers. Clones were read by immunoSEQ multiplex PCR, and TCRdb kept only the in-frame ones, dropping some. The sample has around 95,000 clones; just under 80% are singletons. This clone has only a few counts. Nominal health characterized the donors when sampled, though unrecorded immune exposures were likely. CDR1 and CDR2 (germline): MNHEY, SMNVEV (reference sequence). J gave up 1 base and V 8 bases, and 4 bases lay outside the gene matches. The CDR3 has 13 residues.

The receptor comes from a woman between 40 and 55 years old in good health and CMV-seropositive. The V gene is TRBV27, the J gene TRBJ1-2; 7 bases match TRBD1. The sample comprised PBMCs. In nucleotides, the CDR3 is TGTGCCAGCTCAACAGGGGTTAACTATGGCTACACCTTC. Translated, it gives CASSTGVNYGYTF.